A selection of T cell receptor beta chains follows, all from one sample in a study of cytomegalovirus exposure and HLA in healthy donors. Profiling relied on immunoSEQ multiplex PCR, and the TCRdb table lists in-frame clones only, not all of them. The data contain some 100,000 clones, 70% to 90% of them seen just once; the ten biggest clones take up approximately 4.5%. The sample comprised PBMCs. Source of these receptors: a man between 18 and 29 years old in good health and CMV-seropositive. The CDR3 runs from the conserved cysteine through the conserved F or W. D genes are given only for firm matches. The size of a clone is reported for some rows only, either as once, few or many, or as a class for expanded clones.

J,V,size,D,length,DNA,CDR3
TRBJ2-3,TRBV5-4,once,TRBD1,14,TGTGCCAGCAGATCGGACAGGGGCGCAGATACGCAGTATTTT,CASRSDRGADTQYF
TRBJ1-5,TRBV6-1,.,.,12,TGTGCCAGCAGAGGAGGGCGGCGGAGCCAGCATTTT,CASRGGRRSQHF
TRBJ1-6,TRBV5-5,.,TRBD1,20,TGTGCCAGCAGCATCTCGGGACAGGGGTTTTTCAGCTCCTATAATTCACCCCTCCACTTT,CASSISGQGFFSSYNSPLHF
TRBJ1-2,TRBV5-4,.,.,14,TGTGCCAGCAGCTTGGTCCAGGGTAGCTATGGCTACACCTTC,CASSLVQGSYGYTF
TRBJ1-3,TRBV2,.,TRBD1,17,TGTGCCAGCGGATTAGGACAGGGGGCTATCTCCGGAAACACCATATATTTT,CASGLGQGAISGNTIYF
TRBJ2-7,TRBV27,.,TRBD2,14,TGTGCCAGCAAAAGGCAGGGAGGGACCTACGAGCAGTACTTC,CASKRQGGTYEQYF
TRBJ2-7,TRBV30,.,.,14,TGTGCCTGGAAAGGATGGGAGAGCTCCTACGAGCAGTACTTC,CAWKGWESSYEQYF
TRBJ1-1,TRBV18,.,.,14,TGTGCCAGCTCGCGATTAGGACGGGACTCTGAAGCTTTCTTT,CASSRLGRDSEAFF
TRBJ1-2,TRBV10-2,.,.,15,TGCGCCAGCACGGGGAGTGGGGAGGCTCTCTATGGCTACACCTTC,CASTGSGEALYGYTF
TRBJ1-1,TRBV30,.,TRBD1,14,TGTGCCTCTGGGACAGTACCTATGAACACTGAAGCTTTCTTT,CASGTVPMNTEAFF
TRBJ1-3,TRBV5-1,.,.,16,TGCGCCAGCAGCTTGGGCCAGGAGGTCGGTGGAAACACCATATATTTT,CASSLGQEVGGNTIYF
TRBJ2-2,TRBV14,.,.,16,TGTGCCAGCAGCCAGCGGTGGACTCAAAACACCGGGGAGCTGTTTTTT,CASSQRWTQNTGELFF
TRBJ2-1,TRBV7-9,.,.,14,TGTGCCAGCAGCTTAGAGCCGCTGAACAATGAGCAGTTCTTC,CASSLEPLNNEQFF
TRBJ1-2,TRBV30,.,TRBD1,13,TGTGCCTGGAGTTGGGACAGAGGCTATGGCTACACCTTC,CAWSWDRGYGYTF
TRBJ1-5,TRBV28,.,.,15,TGTGCCAGCCACCTCCGGGGGACGAGCAATCAGCCCCAGCATTTT,CASHLRGTSNQPQHF
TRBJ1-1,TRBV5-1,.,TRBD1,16,TGCGCCAGCAGCTTGGCCTACCAGGGGGTGTCCACTGAAGCTTTCTTT,CASSLAYQGVSTEAFF
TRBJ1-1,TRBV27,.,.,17,TGTGCCAGCAGGGGCTGGCAGGCGCGACGACTGAACACTGAAGCTTTCTTT,CASRGWQARRLNTEAFF
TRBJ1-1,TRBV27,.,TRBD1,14,TGTGCCAGCAGTTCAGGGGGATGGAACACTGAAGCTTTCTTT,CASSSGGWNTEAFF
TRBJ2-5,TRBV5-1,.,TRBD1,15,TGCGCCAGCAGCTTGGGACAGGGGCAGGCCGGGACCCAGTACTTC,CASSLGQGQAGTQYF
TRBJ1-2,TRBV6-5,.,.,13,TGTGCCAGCAGTCCATTAGGGGGGGTTGGCTACACCTTC,CASSPLGGVGYTF
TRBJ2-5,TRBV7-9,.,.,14,TGTGCCAGCAGCTTTCCGGCAGAGGGAGAGACCCAGTACTTC,CASSFPAEGETQYF
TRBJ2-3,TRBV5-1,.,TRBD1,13,TGCGCCAGCAGCTGGGACAGGGCAGATACGCAGTATTTT,CASSWDRADTQYF
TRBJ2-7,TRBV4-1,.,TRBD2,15,TGCGCCAGCAGCCAAACTAGCGGGGGTTACTACGAGCAGTACTTC,CASSQTSGGYYEQYF
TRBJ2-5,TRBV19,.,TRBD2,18,TGTGCCAGTAGTATAGTCCCGGGACTAGCGGGGGCATCAGGGACCCAGTACTTC,CASSIVPGLAGASGTQYF
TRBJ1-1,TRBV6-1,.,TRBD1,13,TGTGCCAGCTTTATGACAGGGGACACTGAAGCTTTCTTT,CASFMTGDTEAFF
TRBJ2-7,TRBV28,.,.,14,TGTGCCAGCATGCAGCCGGGGAGAACCTACGAGCAGTACTTC,CASMQPGRTYEQYF
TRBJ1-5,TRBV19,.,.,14,TGTGCCAGTAGCATGGAGGGTGGCAATCAGCCCCAGCATTTT,CASSMEGGNQPQHF
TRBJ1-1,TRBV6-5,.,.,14,TGTGCCAGCAGTTACGAGGGGAGGGGGACTGAAGCTTTCTTT,CASSYEGRGTEAFF
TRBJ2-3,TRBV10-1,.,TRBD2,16,TGCGCCAGCAGTGAGGGTAGCGGGGGGGCAAAAGATACGCAGTATTTT,CASSEGSGGAKDTQYF
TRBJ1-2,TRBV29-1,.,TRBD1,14,TGCAGCGTTGAGGGGACAGGGAGTAACTATGGCTACACCTTC,CSVEGTGSNYGYTF
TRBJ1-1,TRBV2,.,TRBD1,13,TGTGCCAGCTCGACAGGGAGAACAGGTGAAGCTTTCTTT,CASSTGRTGEAFF
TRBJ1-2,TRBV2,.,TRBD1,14,TGTGCCAGCAGGGGATCAGAGACAGGGCATGGCTACACCTTC,CASRGSETGHGYTF
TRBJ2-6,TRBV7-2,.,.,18,TGTGCCAGCAGCCTGGACAAGTTAATTTTCTCTGGGGCCAACGTCCTGACTTTC,CASSLDKLIFSGANVLTF
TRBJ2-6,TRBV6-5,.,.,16,TGTGCCAGCAGTTACCCCCCGGAGGGTGGGGCCAACGTCCTGACTTTC,CASSYPPEGGANVLTF
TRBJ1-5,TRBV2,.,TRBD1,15,TGTGCCAGCAGCGGGGACAGGGGCGGTCATCAGCCCCAGCATTTT,CASSGDRGGHQPQHF
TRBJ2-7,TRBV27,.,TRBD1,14,TGTGCCAGCAGTTTGGACAGGGGCTATCGCGAGCAGTACTTC,CASSLDRGYREQYF
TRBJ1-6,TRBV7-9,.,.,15,TGTGCCAGCAGCTTAGGATCTTCGGGGAATTCACCCCTCCACTTT,CASSLGSSGNSPLHF
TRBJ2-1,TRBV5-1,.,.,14,TGCGCCAGCAGCTTCCGGACAGAAAACAATGAGCAGTTCTTC,CASSFRTENNEQFF
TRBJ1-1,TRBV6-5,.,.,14,TGTGCCAGCAGTTACGAGGGCGGGAACACTGAAGCTTTCTTT,CASSYEGGNTEAFF
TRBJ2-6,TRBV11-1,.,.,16,TGTGCCAGCAGCCCCTATTCGGGGGCTGGGGCCAACGTCCTGACTTTC,CASSPYSGAGANVLTF
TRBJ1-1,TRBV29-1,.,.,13,TGCAGCGTTGGGGGACATCAGAACACTGAAGCTTTCTTT,CSVGGHQNTEAFF
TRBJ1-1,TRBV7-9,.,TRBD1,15,TGTGCCAGCAGCACTGGACAGGCGATGAACACTGAAGCTTTCTTT,CASSTGQAMNTEAFF
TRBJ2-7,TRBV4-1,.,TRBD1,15,TGCGCCAGCAGCCAAGCTGGGGACAGCTCCTACGAGCAGTACTTC,CASSQAGDSSYEQYF
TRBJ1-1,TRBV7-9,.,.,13,TGTGCCAGCAGCTCCGGAGGGGTGGATGAAGCTTTCTTT,CASSSGGVDEAFF
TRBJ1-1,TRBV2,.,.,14,TGTGCCAGCAGTAAAACGACGGACAGTGTCGAGGCTTTCTTT,CASSKTTDSVEAFF
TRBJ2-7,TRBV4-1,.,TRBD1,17,TGCGCCAGCAGCCAAGGGCCCAATGGACAGGGCATCTACGAGCAGTACTTC,CASSQGPNGQGIYEQYF
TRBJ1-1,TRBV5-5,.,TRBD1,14,TGTGCCAGCAGCTTACAGGGGGGGAGGCCTGAAGCTTTCTTT,CASSLQGGRPEAFF
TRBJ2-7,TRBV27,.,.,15,TGTGCCAGCAGTCCAGGGTGGGGATGGAACTACGAGCAGTACTTC,CASSPGWGWNYEQYF
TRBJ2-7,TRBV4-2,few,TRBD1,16,TGTGCCAGCAGCCAAGTTCTCGGGACAGGGAGTTACGAGCAGTACTTC,CASSQVLGTGSYEQYF
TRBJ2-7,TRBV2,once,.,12,TGTGCCAGCAGCTACCACGGGGGCGAGCAGTACTTC,CASSYHGGEQYF
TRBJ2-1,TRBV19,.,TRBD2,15,TGTGCCAGTAGTACCGGGACTAGGGCCCGGGATGAGCAGTTCTTC,CASSTGTRARDEQFF
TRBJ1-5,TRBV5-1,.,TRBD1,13,TGCGCCAGCAGCCCGGACAGGGGCCAGCCCCAGCATTTT,CASSPDRGQPQHF